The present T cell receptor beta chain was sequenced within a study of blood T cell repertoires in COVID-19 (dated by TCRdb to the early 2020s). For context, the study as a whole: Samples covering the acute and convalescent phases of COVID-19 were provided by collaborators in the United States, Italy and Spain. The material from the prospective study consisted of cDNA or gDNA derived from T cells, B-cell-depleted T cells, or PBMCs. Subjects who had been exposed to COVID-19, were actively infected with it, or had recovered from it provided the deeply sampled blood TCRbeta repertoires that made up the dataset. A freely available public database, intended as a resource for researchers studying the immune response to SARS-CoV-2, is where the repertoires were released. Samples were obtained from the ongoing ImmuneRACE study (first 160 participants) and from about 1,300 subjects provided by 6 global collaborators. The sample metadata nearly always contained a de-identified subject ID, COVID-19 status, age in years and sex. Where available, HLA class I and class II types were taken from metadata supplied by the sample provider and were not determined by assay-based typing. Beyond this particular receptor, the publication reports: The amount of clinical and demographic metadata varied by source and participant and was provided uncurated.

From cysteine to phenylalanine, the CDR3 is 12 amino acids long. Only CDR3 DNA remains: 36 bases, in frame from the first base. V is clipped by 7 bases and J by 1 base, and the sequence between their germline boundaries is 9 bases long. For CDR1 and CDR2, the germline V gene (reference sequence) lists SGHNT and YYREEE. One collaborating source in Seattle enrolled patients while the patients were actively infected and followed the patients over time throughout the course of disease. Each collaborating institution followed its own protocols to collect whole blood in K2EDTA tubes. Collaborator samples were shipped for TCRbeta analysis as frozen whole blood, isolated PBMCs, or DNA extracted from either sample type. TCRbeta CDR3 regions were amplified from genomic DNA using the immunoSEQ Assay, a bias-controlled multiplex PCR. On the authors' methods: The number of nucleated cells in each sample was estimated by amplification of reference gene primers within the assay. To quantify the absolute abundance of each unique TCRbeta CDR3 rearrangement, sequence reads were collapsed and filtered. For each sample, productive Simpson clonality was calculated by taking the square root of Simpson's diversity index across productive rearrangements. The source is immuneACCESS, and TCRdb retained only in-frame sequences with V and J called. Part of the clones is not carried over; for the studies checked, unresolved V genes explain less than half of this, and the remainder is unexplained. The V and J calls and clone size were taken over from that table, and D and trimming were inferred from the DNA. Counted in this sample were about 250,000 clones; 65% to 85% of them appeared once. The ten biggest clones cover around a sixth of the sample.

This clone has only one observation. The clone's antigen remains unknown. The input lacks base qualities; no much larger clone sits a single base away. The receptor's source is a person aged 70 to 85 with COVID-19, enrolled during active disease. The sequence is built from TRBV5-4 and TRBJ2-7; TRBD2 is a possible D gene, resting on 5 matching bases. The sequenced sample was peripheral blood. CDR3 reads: CASAGESYEQYF. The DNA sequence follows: TGTGCCAGCGCCGGGGAGTCCTACGAGCAGTACTTC. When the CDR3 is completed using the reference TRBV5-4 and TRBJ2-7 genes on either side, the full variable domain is ETGVTQSPTHLIKTRGQQVTLRCSSQSGHNTVSWYQQALGQGPQFIFQYYREEENGRGNFPPRFSGLQFPNYSSELNVNALELDDSALYLCASAGESYEQYFGPGTRLTVT.